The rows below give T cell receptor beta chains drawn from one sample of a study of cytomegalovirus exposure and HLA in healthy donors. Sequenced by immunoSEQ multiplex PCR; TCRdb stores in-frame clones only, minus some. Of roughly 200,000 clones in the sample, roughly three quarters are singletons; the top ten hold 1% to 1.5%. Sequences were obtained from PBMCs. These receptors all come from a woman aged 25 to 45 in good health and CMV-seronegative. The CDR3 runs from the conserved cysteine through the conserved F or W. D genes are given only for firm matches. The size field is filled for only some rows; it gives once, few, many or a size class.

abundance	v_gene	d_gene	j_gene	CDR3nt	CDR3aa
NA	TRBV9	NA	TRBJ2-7	TGTGCCAGCAGCGCTCGTGTCTTCTCCTACGAGCAGTACTTC	CASSARVFSYEQYF
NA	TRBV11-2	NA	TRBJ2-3	TGTGCCAGCAGCTTAGGCAGCGCAGATACGCAGTATTTT	CASSLGSADTQYF
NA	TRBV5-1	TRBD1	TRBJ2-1	TGCGCCAGCAGCCCGGGACAGGGCTCCTACAATGAGCAGTTCTTC	CASSPGQGSYNEQFF
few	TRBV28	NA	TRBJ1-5	TGTGCCAGCCGGTCCGGGTGGCCCCAGCATTTT	CASRSGWPQHF
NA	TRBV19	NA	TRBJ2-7	TGTGCCAGTAGTAACACTTATACAGGAGTAGCCTACGAGCAGTACTTC	CASSNTYTGVAYEQYF
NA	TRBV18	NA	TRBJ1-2	TGTGCCAGCTCACCAACAGCTAACTATGGCTACACCTTC	CASSPTANYGYTF
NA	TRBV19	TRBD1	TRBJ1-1	TGTGCCAGTAGTGGGGACAGTCTAACGCGAGCTTTCTTT	CASSGDSLTRAFF
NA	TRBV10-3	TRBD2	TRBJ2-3	TGTGCCATCAGTGAGTCGCCCCGAGCGGGGGCAGATACGCAGTATTTT	CAISESPRAGADTQYF
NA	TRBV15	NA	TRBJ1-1	TGTGCCACCAGCTGGCGAAGGGGTAAGAACACTGAAGCTTTCTTT	CATSWRRGKNTEAFF
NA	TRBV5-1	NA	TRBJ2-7	TGCGCCAGCAGCTTACGCCCCGGACAGCTAGGGGGAGAGCAGTACTTC	CASSLRPGQLGGEQYF
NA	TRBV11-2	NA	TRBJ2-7	TGTGCCAGCAGCCCGGGGATCTTTAGCTCCTACGAGCAGTACTTC	CASSPGIFSSYEQYF
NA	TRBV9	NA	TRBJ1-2	TGTGCCAGCAGCGTAGGTCTTGGAGCTAACTATGGCTACACCTTC	CASSVGLGANYGYTF
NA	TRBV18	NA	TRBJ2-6	TGTGCCAGCTCCCCCGTTCCCAACGTCCTGACTTTC	CASSPVPNVLTF
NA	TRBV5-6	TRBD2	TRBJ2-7	TGTGCCAGCAGCTTGGGAGGCGGGGGGCTCGGCTACGAGCAGTACTTC	CASSLGGGGLGYEQYF
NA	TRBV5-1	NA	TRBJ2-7	TGCGCCAGCAGCTTGGAGGTGACAGTCTACGAGCAGTACTTC	CASSLEVTVYEQYF
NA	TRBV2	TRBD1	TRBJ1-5	TGTGCCAGCAGGGGACAGGGAGTTGGCAATCAGCCCCAGCATTTT	CASRGQGVGNQPQHF
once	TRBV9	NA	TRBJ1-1	TGTGCCAGCAGTTTAACAGAGAACACTGAAGCTTTCTTT	CASSLTENTEAFF
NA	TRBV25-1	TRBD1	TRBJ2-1	TGTGCCAGCAGGGCAGCAGGGGGCTCCTACAATGAGCAGTTCTTC	CASRAAGGSYNEQFF
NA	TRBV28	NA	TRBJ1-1	TGTGCCAGCAGTTCCCCAGGAACCATCACTGAAGCTTTCTTT	CASSSPGTITEAFF
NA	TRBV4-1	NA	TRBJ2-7	TGCGCCAGCAGCCAACCCATTGGCGGTACCTACGAGCAGTACTTC	CASSQPIGGTYEQYF
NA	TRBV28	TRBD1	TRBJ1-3	TGTGCCAGCAGGGGACAGGGGGAAGGAAACACCATATATTTT	CASRGQGEGNTIYF
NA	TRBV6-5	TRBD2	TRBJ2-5	TGTGCCAGCAGTTACTCGAAACGGGAGGGAGTGGAGACCCAGTACTTC	CASSYSKREGVETQYF
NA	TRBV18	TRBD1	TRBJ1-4	TGTGCCAGCTCACGACAGGGGACCAATAATGAAAAACTGTTTTTT	CASSRQGTNNEKLFF
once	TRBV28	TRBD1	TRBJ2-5	TGTGCCACCAGCCCCGGGACAGGACAAGAGACCCAGTACTTC	CATSPGTGQETQYF
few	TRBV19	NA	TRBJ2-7	TGTGCCAGTAGTATAGTCATGAGCTCCTACGAGCAGTACTTC	CASSIVMSSYEQYF
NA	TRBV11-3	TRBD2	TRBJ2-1	TGTGCCAGCAGCCCCCGGACTAGCGGGAGGGCCTATGGCTACAATGAGCAGTTCTTC	CASSPRTSGRAYGYNEQFF
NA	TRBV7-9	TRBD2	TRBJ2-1	TGTGCCAGCAGCCCGATGGGACTAGCGGGTGTAATGGAGCAGTTCTTC	CASSPMGLAGVMEQFF
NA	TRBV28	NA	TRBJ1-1	TGTGCCAGCAGTTTAGCCGGGGGAAGAGCATTTGAAGCTTTCTTT	CASSLAGGRAFEAFF
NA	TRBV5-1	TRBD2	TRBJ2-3	TGCGCCAGCAGCTTAGATGCTAGCGGGTCTCCAAGTGGATCGCAGTATTTT	CASSLDASGSPSGSQYF
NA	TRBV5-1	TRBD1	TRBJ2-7	TGCGCCAGCAGCTTGGTAAGGGACAGGGCGATCTACGAGCAGTACTTC	CASSLVRDRAIYEQYF
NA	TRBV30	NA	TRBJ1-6	TGTGCCTGGATGAGACAATATAATTCACCCCTCCACTTT	CAWMRQYNSPLHF
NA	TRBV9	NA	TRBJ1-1	TGTGCCAGCAGCGGGTCGGTCGCCCCCGGGACTGAAGCTTTCTTT	CASSGSVAPGTEAFF
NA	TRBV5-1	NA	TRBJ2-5	TGCGCCAGCAGCTTGAGCGACAGAACCAAAGAGACCCAGTACTTC	CASSLSDRTKETQYF
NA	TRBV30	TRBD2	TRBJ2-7	TGTGCCTGGAGCCCGCCCCCCCGACTAGCGGTTACCTACGAGCAGTACTTC	CAWSPPPRLAVTYEQYF
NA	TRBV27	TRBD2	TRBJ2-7	TGTGCCAGCAGTAGCCACCGGATCCTAGCGGGAGGAAGCTCCTACGAGCAGTACTTC	CASSSHRILAGGSSYEQYF
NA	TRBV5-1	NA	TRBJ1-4	TGCGCCAGCAGCCCCCGGACCGAGGGAAAACTGTTTTTT	CASSPRTEGKLFF
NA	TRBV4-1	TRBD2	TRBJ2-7	TGCGCCAGCAGCCAAGCTATAGCGGGCTTCTCCTACGAGCAGTACTTC	CASSQAIAGFSYEQYF
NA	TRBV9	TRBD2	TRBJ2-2	TGTGCCAGCAGCAGGACTAGCGGGGATACCGGGGAGCTGTTTTTT	CASSRTSGDTGELFF
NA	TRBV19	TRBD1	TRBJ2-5	TGTGCCAGTAGTAACGGACAGGGGGCACCGAGGGCCCAGTACTTC	CASSNGQGAPRAQYF
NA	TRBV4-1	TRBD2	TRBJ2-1	TGCGCCAGCAGCCAAGACCACGGGAGGAGCTCCTACAATGAGCAGTTCTTC	CASSQDHGRSSYNEQFF
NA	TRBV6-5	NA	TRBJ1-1	TGTGCCAGCAGTCGATACTATTACGGGGAGCCGGCTTTCTTT	CASSRYYYGEPAFF
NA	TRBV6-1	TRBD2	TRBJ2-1	TGTGCCAGCAGCGCCTTAGGGGCGGGAGACAATGAGCAGTTCTTC	CASSALGAGDNEQFF
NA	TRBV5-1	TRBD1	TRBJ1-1	TGCGCCAGCAGCTCCCCCCAGGGGGCCACTGAAGCTTTCTTT	CASSSPQGATEAFF
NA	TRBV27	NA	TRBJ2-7	TGTGCCAGCAGTCCCTGGACAGGAGGGTCCTACGAGCAGTACTTC	CASSPWTGGSYEQYF
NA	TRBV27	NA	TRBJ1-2	TGTGCCAGCAGTTTATCGTTTACAGGGAACTATGGCTACACCTTC	CASSLSFTGNYGYTF
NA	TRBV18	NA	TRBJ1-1	TGTGCCAGCTCATCAGGGTTGAACACTGAAGCTTTCTTT	CASSSGLNTEAFF